The entry below describes one TCR beta chain. The data were taken from a study of OX40 agonist ivuxolimab in advanced cancers. Assay: immunoSEQ multiplex PCR; the TCRdb copy retains only in-frame clones and omits some. Of 70,000 or so clones in the sample, around 83% were seen once. Sample: CD4+ or CD8+ T cells sorted from blood, taken in a trial of the OX40 agonist ivuxolimab. This TCR derives from an adult with an advanced solid tumor such as melanoma, head and neck, liver or kidney cancer.

DNA for the CDR3: TGTGCCTGGAGCCAACAGGGCAATCAGCCCCAGCATTTT. Its protein product is CAWSQQGNQPQHF. The genes are TRBV30 and TRBJ1-5, with a possible D match to TRBD1 (5 bases). Germline CDR1 reads GTSNPN; CDR2 reads SVGIG (reference sequence). The CDR3 has 13 residues. V lost 3 bases, J lost 2 bases, and 8 bases lay in between.